The 29 T cell receptor beta chains in this list originate from one sample, sequenced in a study of breast tumors, draining lymph nodes, adjacent tissues. Breast cancer patients provided tissue from their axillary draining lymph nodes. MiXCR, run by TCRdb on the multiplex PCR reads, gives a single entry per CDR3 protein. The table includes more than 250,000 distinct CDR3 sequences, around 30% detected once. The material sequenced was axillary lymph node tissue. The receptors were sampled from a female donor with breast cancer. Some clones in this sample may be carry-over from other donors' samples.

This clonotype was observed many times. One end of the junction varies from germline; a read error may be responsible. Here the CDR3 reads CASRLGTSNNEQFF. The CDR3 nucleotides read TGCGCCAGCAGATTGGGGACAAGCAACAATGAGCAGTTCTTC. The V gene is TRBV5-1, the J gene TRBJ2-1; possibly TRBD1 for D (6 bases). The CDR3 totals 14 residues. Germline V gives CDR1 SGHRS, CDR2 YFSETQ.

This chain connects TRBV29-1 to TRBJ1-2; TRBD1 might be the D (6 bases). The CDR3 runs 14 residues. Looked up from germline, CDR1 is SQVTM and CDR2 is ANQGSEA. Between the trimmed V and J ends, which lost 7 bases and 8 bases, there was a span of 23 bases. The CDR3 DNA is TGCAGCGCTCCGGGTCCTACAGGGTTTGGCGGCTACACCTTC. Encoded protein: CSAPGPTGFGGYTF.

The table lists this clonotype with many counts. This chain uses TRBV30 with TRBJ2-6; D not resolved. The CDR3 has 13 amino acids. Per the germline V gene, CDR1 is GTSNPN and CDR2 is SVGIG (reference sequence). The V end lost 2 bases, the J end lost 6 bases, and 8 bases lay between the germline ends. The DNA of the CDR3 is TGTGCCTGGAGTTGGGTGGAGGCCAACGTCCTGACTTTC. Residues: CAWSWVEANVLTF.

This clonotype was recorded many times. V is TRBV10-3 and J is TRBJ1-2; 7 bases line up with TRBD1. The V gene's germline CDR1 is ENHRY and CDR2 SYGVKD. Germline trimming cut 0 bases from V and 7 bases from J; bases unmatched to any gene: 8. There are 15 residues in the CDR3. The CDR3 nucleotides read TGTGCCATCAGTGAGTCTGGGACAGTCCACAGTGGCTACACCTTC. It translates to CAISESGTVHSGYTF.

Details on this clonotype: This may come from a read error, since a much larger clone is one base off. V and J are TRBV6-5 and TRBJ1-3; 7 bases line up with TRBD1. The CDR3 sequence is 15 residues long. The junction had 10 bases not matched to a gene; V was cut back by 8 bases and J by 3 bases. CDR1 and CDR2 from the germline V gene are MNHEY and SVGAGI. CDR3 protein: CASGKGARVGNTIYF. CDR3 nucleotides: TGTGCCAGCGGTAAGGGGGCGCGGGTTGGAAACACCATATATTTT.

In its sample, this clonotype was seen many times. The rearrangement links TRBV12-3 or TRBV12-4 to TRBJ1-2, with TRBD1 identical over 12 bases. The CDR3 consists of 16 residues. V was clipped by 5 bases and J by 5 bases; unmatched bases: 9. The CDR3 is CASSVAGTGGAYGYTF. The DNA of the CDR3 is TGTGCCAGCAGTGTCGCCGGGACAGGGGGCGCATATGGCTACACCTTC.

The rearrangement uses TRBV20-1 and TRBJ2-4; a weak D match, TRBD1 (5 bases). The CDR3 runs to 12 residues. V was pared by 0 bases and J by 13 bases, with 13 bases between. Germline V CDR1 and CDR2: DFQATT, SNEGSKA (reference sequence). CDR3 coding DNA: TGCAGTGCTAGAGAACAGGACCGGGCACAGTACTTC. Its protein product is CSAREQDRAQYF.

The gene calls are TRBV7-2 and TRBJ1-1, with D maybe TRBD1 (6 bases). V lost 5 bases and J lost 3, with 13 bases in between. Germline CDR1 SGHTA, CDR2 FQGNSA. The CDR3 length is 14 residues. The CDR3 nucleotides are TGTGCCAGCAGCAAACCCTCAGGGGACACTGAAGCTTTCTTT. The encoded protein is CASSKPSGDTEAFF.

This clonotype occurred many times. The J gene is TRBJ2-1, the V gene TRBV9; tentatively, D is TRBD1 (5 bases). The CDR3 consists of 15 residues. V lost 4 bases to trimming and J lost 5 bases, with 16 bases between them. CDR1 and CDR2 (germline): SGDLS, YYNGEE. The DNA of the CDR3 is TGTGCCAGCAGCTTTTTCGACAGCAAAGACAATGAGCAGTTCTTC. It encodes CASSFFDSKDNEQFF.

Of note for this clonotype: A much bigger clone sits one base away, suggesting this may be a read error. Lacking the conserved final phenylalanine or tryptophan, this CDR3 likely reflects a read error. The chain is built from TRBV25-1 and TRBJ2-5; 13 bases fit TRBD2. J was trimmed by 5 bases and V by 5 bases; bases with no gene match: 8. The CDR3 is 16 residues long. Germline V lookup: CDR1 MGHDK, CDR2 SYGVNS. The CDR3 bases are TGTGCCAGCAGTTACCGCGGACTAGCGGGAGCGGAGACCCAGTACCTC. This translates into CASSYRGLAGAETQYL.

Concerning this clonotype: One junction end does not reproduce the germline sequence, and a read error may be involved. V and J are TRBV20-1 and TRBJ2-7; D is unclear. Looked up from germline, CDR1 is DFQATT and CDR2 is SNEGSKA (reference sequence). This CDR3 has 14 amino acids. The CDR3: CSATLMRNPSEQYF. Written as DNA, the CDR3 is TGCAGTGCTACCTTAATGCGGAATCCTTCCGAGCAGTACTTT.

This clonotype was found many times. V and J are TRBV19 and TRBJ2-7, with 13 bases matching TRBD2. V shed 3 bases and J 3 bases; nucleotides not matched to a gene: 5. This CDR3 region has 16 residues. The germline CDR1 and CDR2 sequences are LNHDA and SQIVND (reference sequence). The CDR3 region is CASSIPGTSGVYEQYF. CDR3 coding DNA: TGTGCCAGTAGTATTCCCGGGACTAGCGGGGTCTACGAGCAGTACTTC.

This clonotype appeared a few times. J is TRBJ2-7 and V is TRBV27; TRBD2 agrees at 9 bases. CDR3 length equals 17 residues. Germline assignment: CDR1 MNHEY and CDR2 SMNVEV (reference sequence). V was clipped by 2 bases and J by 2 bases; unmatched bases: 10. CDR3 residues: CASSLGSLAGPTYEQYF. The DNA of the CDR3 is TGTGCCAGCAGTTTAGGGTCACTAGCGGGCCCGACCTACGAGCAGTACTTC.

V and J are TRBV19 and TRBJ1-6; TRBD1 might be the D (5 bases). The CDR3 has 15 amino acids. Germline loops: CDR1 LNHDA, CDR2 SQIVND (reference sequence). V was shortened by 1 base and J by 6 bases, with 10 bases between the two germline ends. CDR3 DNA sequence: TGTGCCAGTAGTATAGCGGAGCAGGGTAATTCACCCCTCCACTTT. Encoded protein: CASSIAEQGNSPLHF.

Details on this clonotype: Mismatch with germline at one junction end may stem from a read error. This sequence joins TRBV6-6 and TRBJ2-2, with 7 bases lining up with TRBD2. Germline values: CDR1 MNHNY, CDR2 SVGAGI (reference sequence). This CDR3 has 15 residues. The CDR3 DNA reads as TGTGCCAGCAGTCATCCCGGGAGGAAACCCGGGGGGCTGTTTTTT. It specifies CASSHPGRKPGGLFF.

This clonotype was seen a few times. CDR3 bases: TGCAGTGCTAGCTGGCGGCCGGCAAACATTCAGTACTTC. It codes for CSASWRPANIQYF. The V call is TRBV20-1, the J call TRBJ2-4; the D is unclear. The germline V and J ends were trimmed by 3 bases and 6 bases, with 12 bases remaining between them. The CDR3 runs 13 residues. Germline assignment: CDR1 DFQATT and CDR2 SNEGSKA (reference sequence).

This clonotype was recorded many times. CDR3 protein: CASSLEDRIYEQYF. As DNA, the CDR3 is TGTGCCAGCAGCTTGGAAGACAGGATCTACGAGCAGTACTTC. This chain links TRBV5-5 with TRBJ2-7; TRBD1 might be the D (6 bases). Per the germline V gene, CDR1 is SGHKS and CDR2 is YYEKEE (reference sequence). The CDR3 contains 14 residues. V dropped 0 bases and J dropped 3 bases, with 10 bases sitting between them. Based on the CDR3 plus reference TRBV5-5 and TRBJ2-7, the full variable domain is DAGVTQSPTHLIKTRGQQVTLRCSPISGHKSVSWYQQVLGQGPQFIFQYYEKEERGRGNFPDRFSARQFPNYSSELNVNALLLGDSALYLCASSLEDRIYEQYFGPGTRLTVT.

This clonotype was observed at least ten times. The rearrangement links TRBV7-9 to TRBJ2-7; 9 bases line up with TRBD1. The CDR3 loop spans 13 amino acids. The germline gives CDR1 SEHNR, CDR2 FQNEAQ (reference sequence). Trimming at V came to 7 bases and at J to 3 bases, leaving 4 bases not matched to a gene. The CDR3 here is CASNQDRGYEQYF. The CDR3, as DNA: TGTGCCAGCAATCAGGACAGGGGCTACGAGCAGTACTTC.

V usage is TRBV11-3 and J usage is TRBJ2-3; D perhaps matches TRBD1 (5 bases). The closer fit of TRBJ1-5 to the DNA end suggests the J call may be wrong. The V gene's germline CDR1 is SGHNT and CDR2 YENEEA. The CDR3 sequence is 15 residues long. CDR3 sequence (DNA): TGTGCCAGCAGCTCGAAGAGGGGACCCGCAGATACGCAGCATTTT. Its protein is CASSSKRGPADTQHF.

This clonotype has a count of ten or more. V usage is TRBV7-2 and J usage is TRBJ2-5; TRBD2 agrees at 10 bases. J was trimmed by 3 bases and V by 3 bases; bases with no gene match: 7. CDR1 and CDR2 (germline): SGHTA, FQGNSA. This CDR3 spans 16 amino acids. The CDR3 reads CASSLGGLATKETQYF. In nucleotides, the CDR3 is TGTGCCAGCAGCTTGGGGGGACTAGCGACAAAAGAGACCCAGTACTTC.

A word on this clonotype: A junction boundary mismatches the germline segment, possibly from a read error. The chain couples TRBV5-1 to TRBJ1-2, with 9 bases matching TRBD1. CDR1 and CDR2 from the germline V gene are SGHRS and YFSETQ. The CDR3 is 15 amino acids. The CDR3 here is CASSAPGQGHSGYTF. The CDR3 DNA reads as TGTGCCAGCAGCGCGCCGGGACAGGGACACTCTGGCTACACCTTC.

Remarks on this clonotype: Being one base from a much bigger clone, this may be a read error. V and J are TRBV11-1 and TRBJ2-3, with 8 bases matching TRBD2. The CDR3 length is 14 residues. V trimming: 5 bases; J trimming: 13 bases; junction bases outside the gene matches: 14. Germline assignment: CDR1 SGHAT and CDR2 FQDESV (reference sequence). The CDR3 is CASSRRREAPRKYF. The CDR3 nucleotides are TGTGCCAGCAGCCGCCGGCGGGAGGCCCCGAGGAAGTATTTT.

The CDR3 DNA reads TGTGCCAGCAGTCACGCAGCGGGAGAATCTGAGCAGTACTTC. This sequence encodes CASSHAAGESEQYF. The chain links TRBV6-6 to TRBJ2-7, with 8 bases that match TRBD2. J was trimmed by 7 bases and V by 5 bases; bases with no gene match: 10. The CDR3 is 14 amino acids. CDR1 and CDR2 from the germline V gene are MNHNY and SVGAGI (reference sequence).

Only a few counts were recorded for this clonotype. The chain has TRBV18 and TRBJ2-5; TRBD1 aligns across 10 bases. CDR1 is KGHSH, CDR2 LQKENI, per germline. The junction had 12 bases not matched to a gene; V was cut back by 5 bases and J by 3 bases. The CDR3 has 17 amino acids. CDR3 residues: CASSNVDSTGGEETQYF. The CDR3 DNA reads TGTGCCAGCTCAAACGTAGATTCGACAGGGGGCGAAGAGACCCAGTACTTC.

This chain uses TRBV11-3 with TRBJ2-2; 10 nucleotides agree with TRBD2. Trimming cost V 3 bases and J 8 bases; bases outside gene matches: 6. The CDR3 runs 15 residues. Germline CDR1 and CDR2: SGHNT and YENEEA. CDR3 coding DNA: TGTGCCAGCAGCTTTACTAGCGGGGCGGCTGGGGAGCTGTTTTTT. Its translation is CASSFTSGAAGELFF.

Notes on this clonotype: A much larger clonotype is one base distant, so this may be a read error. The rearrangement uses TRBV10-3 and TRBJ2-5; tentatively, D is TRBD2 (6 bases). V lost 10 bases to trimming and J lost 6 bases, with 21 bases between them. Germline loops: CDR1 ENHRY, CDR2 SYGVKD. The CDR3 runs 14 residues. The CDR3, as DNA: TGTGCCAGCAGCCCTATGGGGGGACGTAAGACCCAGTACTTC. This translates into CASSPMGGRKTQYF.

This clonotype was recorded many times. The rearrangement links TRBV29-1 to TRBJ1-2; D uncertain. Looked up from germline, CDR1 is SQVTM and CDR2 is ANQGSEA. The CDR3 runs 11 residues. The V gene lost 0 bases and the J gene lost 3 bases, with 2 bases spanning the gap. CDR3 nucleotides: TGCAGCGTTGAAGACTACTATGGCTACACCTTC. Residues: CSVEDYYGYTF.

This clonotype was seen repeatedly, ten times or more. V usage is TRBV7-6 and J usage is TRBJ1-5; 9 bases align to TRBD1. V gave up 5 bases and J gave up 6 bases; unmatched junction bases: 8. The CDR3 is made up of 15 amino acids. Germline V lookup: CDR1 SGHVS, CDR2 FNYEAQ. CDR3 loop: CASSPTGGAGQPQHF. In DNA form, the CDR3 reads TGTGCCAGCAGCCCTACAGGGGGCGCGGGTCAGCCCCAGCATTTT.

Many counts were recorded for this clonotype. The chain carries TRBV2 and TRBJ1-4; unclear D gene. The V end lost 6 bases, the J end lost 3 bases, and 17 bases lay between the germline ends. The germline V gene has CDR1 SNHLY and CDR2 FYNNEI. This CDR3 region has 16 residues. The CDR3 loop is CASSPYVQGSNEKLFF. DNA of the CDR3: TGTGCCAGCAGCCCTTACGTCCAAGGCTCTAATGAAAAACTGTTTTTT.